This T cell receptor (beta chain) was sequenced during a study of cytotoxic CD8 clonotypes in ibrutinib-treated CLL. Concerning this clone: What it recognizes is unknown.

The CDR3 is made up of 17 amino acids. Trimming cost V 4 bases and J 1 base, with 17 bases left between them. CDR1 and CDR2 from the germline V gene are MDHEN and SYDVKM. The assay was immunoSEQ multiplex PCR, and TCRdb's table has in-frame clones only and misses some. The table includes approximately 280,000 clones, roughly four fifths detected once. Whole-study results and caveats: An increase in clonality occurred at ibrutinib response, followed by a return toward baseline at progression. With treatment, public clonotypes, which were uncommon, either contracted or remained stable. Sampling time points were not equivalent between sustained-remission and progressing patients.

V usage is TRBV28 and J usage is TRBJ1-5, with D maybe TRBD1 (6 bases). The receptor's source is a human donor with chronic lymphocytic leukemia. The material was PBMCs, obtained at disease progression, from a patient treated with ibrutinib. The CDR3 DNA is TGTGCCAGCAGTTGGGGGCAGGGAAAGCGGAGCAATCAGCCCCAGCATTTT. Residues: CASSWGQGKRSNQPQHF.